The sequence of this T cell receptor (beta chain) was determined in a study of cytomegalovirus exposure and HLA in healthy donors. Study as a whole: Out of 150 million to 200 million T cells, an earlier analysis found over 90 million unique TCR beta sequences in total.

Worth noting for this clone: Its antigen is unidentified.

PCR employed 60 Vbeta and 13 Jbeta primers. Libraries were prepared by immunoSEQ multiplex PCR; TCRdb keeps only in-frame clonotypes and omits some of them. In the table there are approximately 180,000 clones, over 75% of which are singletons. J lost 9 bases, V lost 2 bases, and 8 bases had no gene match. Germline V gene data show CDR1 as LGHNA and CDR2 as YNFKEQ. The CDR3 covers 15 residues. General study points: Per a later analysis, HLA-associated TCR beta chains showed more clonal expansion than other, equally common TCR beta chains. Later work found most CMV-associated TCR beta chains apparently HLA-restricted. With later analysis, a missense DCLRE1C variant became linked to TCR beta V- and J-gene trimming.

The TCR originated in a girl less than two years old in good health and CMV-seronegative. V usage is TRBV4-2 and J usage is TRBJ2-1, with 9 positions matching TRBD2. Sequences were obtained from PBMCs. CDR3 nucleotides: TGTGCCAGCAGCCAAAGGACTAGCGAGGCCGGTGAGCAGTTCTTC. Translating gives CASSQRTSEAGEQFF.